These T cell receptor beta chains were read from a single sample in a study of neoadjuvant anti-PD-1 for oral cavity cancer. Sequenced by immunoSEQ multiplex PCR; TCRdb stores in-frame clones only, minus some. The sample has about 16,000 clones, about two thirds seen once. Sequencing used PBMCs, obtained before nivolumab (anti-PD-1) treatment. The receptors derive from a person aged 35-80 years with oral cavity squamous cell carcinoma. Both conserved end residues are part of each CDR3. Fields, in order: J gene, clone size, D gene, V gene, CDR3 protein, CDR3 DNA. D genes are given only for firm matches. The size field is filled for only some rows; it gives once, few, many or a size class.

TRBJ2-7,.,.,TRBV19,CASSIKDIYGTSLHEQYF,TGTGCCAGTAGTATAAAGGATATTTACGGGACTTCTCTCCACGAGCAGTACTTC
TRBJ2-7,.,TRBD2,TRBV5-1,CASSPRGLAGNSYEQYF,TGCGCCAGCAGCCCTCGCGGACTAGCGGGGAACTCCTACGAGCAGTACTTC
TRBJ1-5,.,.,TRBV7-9,CASSSAGNQPQHF,TGTGCCAGCAGCTCAGCGGGGAATCAGCCCCAGCATTTT
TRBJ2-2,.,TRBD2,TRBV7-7,CASSPSGGNTGELFF,TGTGCCAGCAGTCCTAGCGGGGGAAACACCGGGGAGCTGTTTTTT
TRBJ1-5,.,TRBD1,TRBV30,CAWSLGTGGNQPQHF,TGTGCCTGGAGTTTGGGGACAGGGGGCAATCAGCCCCAGCATTTT
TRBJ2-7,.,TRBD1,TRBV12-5,CASGLGHRDRGDEQYF,TGTGCTAGTGGTTTGGGACACCGGGACAGGGGGGACGAGCAGTACTTC
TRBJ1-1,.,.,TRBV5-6,CASSLVDTEAFF,TGTGCCAGCAGCCTAGTTGACACTGAAGCTTTCTTT
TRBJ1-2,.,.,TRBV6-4,CASSPLTYYGYTF,TGTGCCAGCAGTCCCCTGACATACTATGGCTACACCTTC
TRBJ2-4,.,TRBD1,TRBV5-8,CASRDRDLHKNIQYF,TGTGCCAGCAGAGACAGGGATCTCCACAAAAACATTCAGTACTTC
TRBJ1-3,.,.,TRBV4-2,CASSQGARPSSGNTIYF,TGTGCCAGCAGCCAGGGGGCCCGGCCGTCCTCTGGAAACACCATATATTTT
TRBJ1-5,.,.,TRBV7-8,CASSLGQYGYQPQHF,TGTGCCAGCAGCTTAGGACAGTATGGGTATCAGCCCCAGCATTTT
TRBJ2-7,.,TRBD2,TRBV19,CASSTPRTSGGYEQYF,TGTGCCAGTAGTACGCCCCGGACTAGCGGTGGCTACGAGCAGTACTTC
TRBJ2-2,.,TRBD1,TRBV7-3,CASRQGGYTGELFF,TGTGCCAGCAGACAGGGGGGATACACCGGGGAGCTGTTTTTT
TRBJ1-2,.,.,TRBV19,CASSTDTFGWYGYTF,TGTGCCAGTAGTACAGACACTTTTGGCTGGTATGGCTACACCTTC
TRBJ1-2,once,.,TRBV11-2,CASSLLTGRTNYGYTF,TGTGCCAGCAGCTTACTTACAGGGAGGACAAACTATGGCTACACCTTC
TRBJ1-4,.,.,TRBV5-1,CASSLARVDEKLFF,TGCGCCAGCAGCTTGGCCAGGGTGGATGAAAAACTGTTTTTT
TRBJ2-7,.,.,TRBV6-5,CASRTWTIPYEQYF,TGTGCCAGCAGAACCTGGACTATCCCCTACGAGCAGTACTTC
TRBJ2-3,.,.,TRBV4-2,CASSQEPQKYTDTQYF,TGTGCCAGCAGCCAAGAGCCACAGAAGTACACAGATACGCAGTATTTT
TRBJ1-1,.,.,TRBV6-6,CASSPPGPRFTEAFF,TGTGCCAGCAGTCCCCCCGGGCCAAGGTTCACTGAAGCTTTCTTT
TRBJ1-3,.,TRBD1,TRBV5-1,CASKDQQGASGNTIYF,TGCGCCAGCAAGGATCAACAGGGGGCCTCTGGAAACACCATATATTTT
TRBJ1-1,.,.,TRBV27,CASSLLARNTEAFF,TGTGCCAGCAGTTTATTAGCCAGGAACACTGAAGCTTTCTTT
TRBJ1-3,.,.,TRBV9,CASSVDGRAYTIYF,TGTGCCAGCAGCGTAGATGGCAGGGCTTACACCATATATTTT
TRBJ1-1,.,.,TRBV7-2,CASSLQISGREAFF,TGTGCCAGCAGCTTACAGATTTCGGGCCGTGAAGCTTTCTTT
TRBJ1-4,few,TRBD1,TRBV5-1,CASSVEPQGALRTNEKLFF,TGCGCCAGCAGCGTGGAACCACAGGGGGCGCTTCGGACTAATGAAAAACTGTTTTTT
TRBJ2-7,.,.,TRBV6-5,CASIDSYEQYF,TGTGCCAGCATTGACAGCTACGAGCAGTACTTC
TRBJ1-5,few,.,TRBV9,CASSVGSLGNQPQHF,TGTGCCAGCAGCGTAGGCAGCCTTGGCAATCAGCCCCAGCATTTT
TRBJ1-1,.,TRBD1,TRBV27,CASSVSGGNTEAFF,TGTGCCAGCAGTGTATCAGGGGGTAACACTGAAGCTTTCTTT
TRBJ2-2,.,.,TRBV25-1,CASSEQVGTGELFF,TGTGCCAGCAGTGAACAGGTCGGCACCGGGGAGCTGTTTTTT
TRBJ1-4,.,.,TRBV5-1,CASRGLESGENEKLFF,TGCGCCAGCAGAGGACTCGAATCTGGGGAAAATGAAAAACTGTTTTTT
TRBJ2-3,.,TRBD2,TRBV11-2,CASRPVAGKADTQYF,TGTGCCAGCAGACCCGTAGCGGGAAAGGCAGATACGCAGTATTTT
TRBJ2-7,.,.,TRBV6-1,CASTTGPNYEQYF,TGTGCCAGCACGACAGGACCTAACTACGAGCAGTACTTC
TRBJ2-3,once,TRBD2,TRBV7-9,CASTREGPEGDTQYF,TGTGCCAGCACTAGGGAGGGACCCGAGGGAGATACGCAGTATTTT
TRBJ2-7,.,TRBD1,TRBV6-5,CASSFETGPVQYF,TGTGCCAGCAGTTTCGAGACAGGGCCCGTCCAGTACTTC
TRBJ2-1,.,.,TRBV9,CASSPDGNSYNEQFF,TGTGCCAGCAGCCCCGACGGGAACTCCTACAATGAGCAGTTCTTC
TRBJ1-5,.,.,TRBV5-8,CASSLGQAYSNQPQHF,TGTGCCAGCAGCTTGGGACAGGCTTATAGCAATCAGCCCCAGCATTTT
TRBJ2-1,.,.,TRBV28,CASSLLADGINNEQFF,TGTGCCAGCAGTTTATTAGCGGATGGAATCAACAATGAGCAGTTCTTC
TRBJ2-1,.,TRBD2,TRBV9,CASSGGLAGYNEQFF,TGTGCCAGCAGCGGCGGACTAGCGGGTTACAATGAGCAGTTCTTC
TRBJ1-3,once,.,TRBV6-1,CASSEDPSTAGNTIYF,TGTGCCAGCAGTGAAGACCCTTCGACAGCTGGAAACACCATATATTTT
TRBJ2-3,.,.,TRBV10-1,CASSPSTDTQYF,TGCGCCAGCAGCCCAAGCACAGATACGCAGTATTTT
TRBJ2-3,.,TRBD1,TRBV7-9,CASSLRSTGTGGTDTQYF,TGTGCCAGCAGCTTAAGGTCGACTGGGACAGGGGGCACAGATACGCAGTATTTT
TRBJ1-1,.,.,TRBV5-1,CASSLARGSNTEAFF,TGCGCCAGCAGCTTGGCTAGGGGGTCGAACACTGAAGCTTTCTTT
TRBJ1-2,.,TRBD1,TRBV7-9,CASSLGQGAYGYTF,TGTGCCAGCAGCCTCGGACAGGGTGCCTATGGCTACACCTTC
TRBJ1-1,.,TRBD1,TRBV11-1,CASRKTTGGFTEAFF,TGTGCCAGCAGGAAAACGACAGGGGGCTTCACTGAAGCTTTCTTT
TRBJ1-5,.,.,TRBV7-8,CASSGRVPVPQHF,TGTGCCAGCAGCGGCCGGGTCCCGGTTCCCCAGCATTTT
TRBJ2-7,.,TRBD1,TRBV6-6,CASTRQGAGYEQYF,TGTGCCAGCACCCGACAGGGGGCGGGGTACGAGCAGTACTTC
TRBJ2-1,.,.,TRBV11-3,CASSLDQGGSSSYNEQFF,TGTGCCAGCAGCTTAGATCAGGGCGGATCTAGCTCCTACAATGAGCAGTTCTTC
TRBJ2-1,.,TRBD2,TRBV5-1,CASSLTSGRPNEQFF,TGCGCCAGCAGCTTGACTAGCGGGAGGCCTAATGAGCAGTTCTTC
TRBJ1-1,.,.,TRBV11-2,CASSPRGVAATEAFF,TGTGCCAGCAGCCCCCGCGGGGTTGCCGCCACTGAAGCTTTCTTT
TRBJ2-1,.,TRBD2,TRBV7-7,CASSLSSGGRGEQFF,TGTGCTAGCAGCTTGTCTAGCGGGGGGCGTGGGGAGCAGTTCTTC